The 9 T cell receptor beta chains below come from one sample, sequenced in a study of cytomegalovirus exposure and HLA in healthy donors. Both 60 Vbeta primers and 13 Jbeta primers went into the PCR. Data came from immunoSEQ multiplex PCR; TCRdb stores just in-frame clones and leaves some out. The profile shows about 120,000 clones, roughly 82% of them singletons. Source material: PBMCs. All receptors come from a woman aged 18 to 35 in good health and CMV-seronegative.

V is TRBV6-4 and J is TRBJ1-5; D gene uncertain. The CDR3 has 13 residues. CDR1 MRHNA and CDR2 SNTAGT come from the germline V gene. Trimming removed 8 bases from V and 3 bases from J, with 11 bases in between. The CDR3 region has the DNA TGTGCCAGCGCCACCAGCGCCAATCAGCCCCAGCATTTT. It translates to CASATSANQPQHF.

This chain's CDR3 is CASSVGQLGYTF. In DNA, the CDR3 is TGTGCCAGTAGTGTCGGACAACTTGGCTACACCTTC. The chain couples TRBV19 to TRBJ1-2; a possible D gene is TRBD1 (5 bases). CDR3 length: 12 residues. Deletions cut 5 bases from V and 7 bases from J, with 11 bases between. The germline V gene has CDR1 LNHDA and CDR2 SQIVND (reference sequence).

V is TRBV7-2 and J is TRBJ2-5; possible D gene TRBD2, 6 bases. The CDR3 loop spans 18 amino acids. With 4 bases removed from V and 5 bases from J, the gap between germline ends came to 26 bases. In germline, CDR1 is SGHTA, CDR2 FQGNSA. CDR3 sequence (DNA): TGTGCCAGCAGCTCCCACTCATGGGGGGTGAAGGAGGAGGAGACCCAGTACTTC. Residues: CASSSHSWGVKEEETQYF. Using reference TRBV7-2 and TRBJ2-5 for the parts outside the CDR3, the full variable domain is GAGVSQSPSNKVTEKGKDVELRCDPISGHTALYWYRQSLGQGLEFLIYFQGNSAPDKSGLPSDRFSAERTGGSVSTLTIQRTQQEDSAVYLCASSSHSWGVKEEETQYFGPGTRLLVL.

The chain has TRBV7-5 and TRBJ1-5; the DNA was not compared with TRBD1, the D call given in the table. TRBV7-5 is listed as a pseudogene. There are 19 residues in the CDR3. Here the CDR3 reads CARSWTGVGVRKLDQPQHF. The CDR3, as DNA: TGTGCCAGAAGCTGGACAGGGGTTGGTGTGAGAAAACTGGATCAGCCCCAGCATTTT.

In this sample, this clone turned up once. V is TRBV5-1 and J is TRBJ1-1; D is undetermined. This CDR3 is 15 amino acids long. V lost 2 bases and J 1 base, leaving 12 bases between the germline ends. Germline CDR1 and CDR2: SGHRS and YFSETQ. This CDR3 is CASSLATAANTEAFF. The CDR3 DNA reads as TGCGCCAGCAGCTTAGCGACGGCGGCGAACACTGAAGCTTTCTTT.

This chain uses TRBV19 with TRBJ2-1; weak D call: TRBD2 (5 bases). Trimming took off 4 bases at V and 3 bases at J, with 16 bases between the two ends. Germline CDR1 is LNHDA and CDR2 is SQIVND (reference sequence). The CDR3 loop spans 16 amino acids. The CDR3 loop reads CASSKLSGANYNEQFF. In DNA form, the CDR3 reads TGTGCCAGTAGTAAATTAAGCGGAGCCAACTACAATGAGCAGTTCTTC. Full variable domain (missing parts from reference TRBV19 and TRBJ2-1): DGGITQSPKYLFRKEGQNVTLSCEQNLNHDAMYWYRQDPGQGLRLIYYSQIVNDFQKGDIAEGYSVSREKKESFPLTVTSAQKNPTAFYLCASSKLSGANYNEQFFGPGTRLTVL.

CDR3 in amino acids: CASSEGQFNQPQHF. The CDR3 DNA is TGTGCCAGCAGTGAAGGACAGTTCAATCAGCCCCAGCATTTT. The V gene is TRBV6-1, the J gene TRBJ1-5, with a weak D call TRBD1 (5 bases). Germline-derived CDR1 and CDR2 are MNHNS and SASEGT. V gave up 1 base and J gave up 3 bases, with 7 bases separating them. CDR3 length equals 14 residues.

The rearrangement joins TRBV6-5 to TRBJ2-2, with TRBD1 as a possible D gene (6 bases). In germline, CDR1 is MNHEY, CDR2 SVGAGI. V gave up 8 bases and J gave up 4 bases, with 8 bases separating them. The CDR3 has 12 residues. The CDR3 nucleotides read TGTGCCAGCCAGGACAGCACCGGGGAGCTGTTTTTT. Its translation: CASQDSTGELFF.

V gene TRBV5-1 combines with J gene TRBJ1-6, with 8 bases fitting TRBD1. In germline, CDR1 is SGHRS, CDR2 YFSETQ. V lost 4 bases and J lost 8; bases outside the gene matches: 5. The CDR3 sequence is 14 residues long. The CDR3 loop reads CASSDRGRYSPLHF. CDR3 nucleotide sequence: TGCGCCAGCAGCGACAGGGGTCGGTATTCACCCCTCCACTTT.